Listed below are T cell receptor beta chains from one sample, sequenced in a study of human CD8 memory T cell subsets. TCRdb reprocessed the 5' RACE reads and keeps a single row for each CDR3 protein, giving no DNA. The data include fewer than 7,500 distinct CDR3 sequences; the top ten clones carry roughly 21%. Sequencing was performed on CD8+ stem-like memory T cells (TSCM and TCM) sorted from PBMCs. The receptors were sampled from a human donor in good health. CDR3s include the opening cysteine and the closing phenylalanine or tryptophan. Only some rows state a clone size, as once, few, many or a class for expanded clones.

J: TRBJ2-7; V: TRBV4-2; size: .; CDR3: CASSQEMTSGSYEQYF
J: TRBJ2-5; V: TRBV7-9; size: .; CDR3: CASSPPFGETQYF
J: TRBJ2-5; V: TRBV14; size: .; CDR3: CASSQGPRKGDGELVRETQYF
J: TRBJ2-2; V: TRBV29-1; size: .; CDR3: CSVEDDQRGTGELFF
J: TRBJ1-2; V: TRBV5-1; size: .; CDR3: CASSSGQGRDGYTF
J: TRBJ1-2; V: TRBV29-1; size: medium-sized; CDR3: CSVEGRDYGYTF
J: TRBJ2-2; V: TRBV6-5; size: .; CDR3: CASSTGGDTNTGELFF
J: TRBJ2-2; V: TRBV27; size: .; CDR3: CASSLEQGITGELFF
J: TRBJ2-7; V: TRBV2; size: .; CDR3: CAITGHLTYEQYF
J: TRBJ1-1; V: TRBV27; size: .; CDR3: CASHTQGGTEAFF
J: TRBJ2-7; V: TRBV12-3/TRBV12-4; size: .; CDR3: CASSFQGIDEQYF
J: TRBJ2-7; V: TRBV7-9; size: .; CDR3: CASSGPKLSYEQYF
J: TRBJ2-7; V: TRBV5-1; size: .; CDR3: CASSLVVGREQYF
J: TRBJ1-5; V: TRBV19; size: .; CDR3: CASSQELIYQPQHF
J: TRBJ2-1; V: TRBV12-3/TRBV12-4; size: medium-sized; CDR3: CASSLAGLNNEQFF
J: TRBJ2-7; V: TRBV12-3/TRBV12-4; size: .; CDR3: CASKGRDGGSEQYF
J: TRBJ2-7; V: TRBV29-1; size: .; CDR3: CSVVPRPSDEQYF
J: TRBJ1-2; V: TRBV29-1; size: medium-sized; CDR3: CSVRQGVYGYTF
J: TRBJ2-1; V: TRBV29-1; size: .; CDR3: CSGLILAGGPNNNEQFF
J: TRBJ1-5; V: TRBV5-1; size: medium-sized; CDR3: CASSTTGDQPQHF
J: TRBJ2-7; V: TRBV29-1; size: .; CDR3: CSALLPSYEQYF
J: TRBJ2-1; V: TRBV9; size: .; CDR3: CASSVISGNEQFF
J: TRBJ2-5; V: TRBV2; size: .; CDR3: CASSETAGTGGPETQYF
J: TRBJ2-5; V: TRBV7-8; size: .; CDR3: CASRRVGSETQYF
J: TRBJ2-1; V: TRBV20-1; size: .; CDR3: CSASGLDYNEQFF
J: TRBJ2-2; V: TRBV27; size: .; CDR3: CASSSGTVPGELFF
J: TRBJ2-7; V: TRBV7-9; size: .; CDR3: CASSLVLAGGSYEQYF
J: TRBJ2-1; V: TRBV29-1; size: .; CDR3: CSVLPWGNEQFF
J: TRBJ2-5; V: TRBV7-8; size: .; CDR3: CASSHQGETQYF
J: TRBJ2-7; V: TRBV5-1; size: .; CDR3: CASSLAHSPHEQYF
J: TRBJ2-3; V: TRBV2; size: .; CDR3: CASSEARTDTQYF
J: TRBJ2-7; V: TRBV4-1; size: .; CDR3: CASSQGETSGRISYEQYF
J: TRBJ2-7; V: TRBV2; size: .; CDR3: CASTTGSGRGEQYF
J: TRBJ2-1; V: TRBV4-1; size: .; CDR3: CASSQRQGGSYNEQFF
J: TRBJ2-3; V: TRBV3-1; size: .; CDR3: CASSHPEGVGSAPLRTDTQYF